The 26 T cell receptor beta chains below were found in one sample sequenced in a study of T cell responses to AZD1222 COVID-19 vaccine. Some clones are missing from TCRdb's copy, which holds only in-frame ones; the method was immunoSEQ multiplex PCR. The sample holds 110,000 to 150,000 clones, roughly 93% seen once. This specimen consisted of peripheral blood, obtained after recovery from COVID-19. The receptors were sampled from an adult who had recovered from COVID-19.

The chain is built from TRBV9 and TRBJ1-2, with unresolved D. Germline lookup yields CDR1 SGDLS and CDR2 YYNGEE. This CDR3 region has 14 residues. V gave up 0 bases and J gave up 8 bases, with 14 bases separating them. The DNA of the CDR3 is TGTGCCAGCAGCGTAGACTCGGCAGGAGGGGGCTACACCTTC. Amino acid sequence: CASSVDSAGGGYTF.

This clone was seen just once. This chain uses TRBV6-5 with TRBJ2-7, with D possibly TRBD1 on 7 matching bases. Germline V CDR1 and CDR2: MNHEY, SVGAGI. The CDR3 is made up of 14 amino acids. V lost 7 bases and J 6 bases, leaving 19 bases between the germline ends. CDR3 DNA: TGTGCCAGCATTCTCAGGGGGGCCGTTTCCGAGCAGTACTTC. Its translation: CASILRGAVSEQYF.

The chain employs TRBV7-9 and TRBJ1-5; 7 bases align to TRBD1. Per the germline V gene, CDR1 is SEHNR and CDR2 is FQNEAQ (reference sequence). With V trimmed by 5 bases and J by 2 bases, 3 bases remained unmatched. This CDR3 comprises 14 residues. The CDR3 here is CASSGTGGNQPQHF. The CDR3 nucleotides read TGTGCCAGCAGCGGAACAGGGGGCAATCAGCCCCAGCATTTT.

V is TRBV4-1 and J is TRBJ2-1, with TRBD2 matching 13 bases. CDR3 size: 16 residues. Germline V gene sequence: CDR1 MGHRA, CDR2 YSYEKL. V lost 0 bases to trimming and J lost 6 bases; unmatched junction nucleotides: 2. The CDR3 reads CASSQERTSGSNEQFF. The CDR3, as DNA: TGCGCCAGCAGCCAAGAACGGACTAGCGGGAGCAATGAGCAGTTCTTC.

This chain links TRBV6-5 with TRBJ1-3, with a possible D match to TRBD1 (5 bases). CDR3 size: 13 residues. V gave up 2 bases and J gave up 7 bases, with 9 bases separating them. Germline V lookup: CDR1 MNHEY, CDR2 SVGAGI. The CDR3 bases are TGTGCCAGCAGTTACGACAGAACCAACACCATATATTTT. Translation gives CASSYDRTNTIYF.

The chain uses TRBV28 and TRBJ1-2; D gene uncertain. CDR1 is MDHEN, CDR2 SYDVKM, per germline. The CDR3 extends over 13 amino acids. V dropped 2 bases and J dropped 8 bases, with 12 bases sitting between them. CDR3 sequence reads: CASSLDQSRGYTF. Written as DNA, the CDR3 is TGTGCCAGCAGTTTAGACCAATCGAGGGGCTACACCTTC.

The chain combines TRBV5-1 with TRBJ1-3; D not certain. Germline CDR1 and CDR2: SGHRS and YFSETQ. The V end lost 1 base, the J end lost 0 bases, and 11 bases lay between the germline ends. This CDR3 spans 16 amino acids. CDR3 coding DNA: TGCGCCAGCAGCTTGACGGACTCTTACTCTGGAAACACCATATATTTT. Amino acids: CASSLTDSYSGNTIYF.

This chain uses TRBV28 with TRBJ2-7; D might be TRBD1 (5 bases). Germline V gene lookup returns CDR1 MDHEN and CDR2 SYDVKM. The V gene lost 4 bases and the J gene lost 6 bases, with 10 bases spanning the gap. The length of the CDR3 is 12 residues. CDR3 nucleotide sequence: TGTGCCAGCAGTTCAGGGTCACGCGAGCAGTACTTC. It codes for CASSSGSREQYF.

Note on this clone: Other nucleotide sequences from this sample produce the same CDR3. The chain joins TRBV28 to TRBJ2-7; D is uncertain. The CDR3 covers 15 residues. CDR1 is MDHEN, CDR2 SYDVKM, per germline. Trimming stripped 5 bases from V and 3 bases from J, with 17 bases between. The CDR3 loop is CASSPTSGRSYEQYF. The CDR3 region has the DNA TGTGCCAGCAGTCCGACCTCCGGACGGAGCTACGAGCAGTACTTC.

The rearrangement joins TRBV2 to TRBJ2-5; TRBD2 agrees at 13 bases. V trimming: 6 bases; J trimming: 4 bases; junction bases outside the gene matches: 5. This CDR3 region has 15 residues. Per germline, CDR1 SNHLY and CDR2 FYNNEI. The CDR3 region is CASSLGLAGVETQYF. The CDR3 bases are TGTGCCAGCAGCTTAGGACTAGCGGGAGTAGAGACCCAGTACTTC.

V gene TRBV7-6 combines with J gene TRBJ2-7; TRBD2 aligns across 15 bases. V dropped 4 bases and J dropped 7; count of bases not matched to a gene: 17. This CDR3 is 19 amino acids long. The germline gives CDR1 SGHVS, CDR2 FNYEAQ. The CDR3 sequence: CASSSQRTSGRGDKREQYF. The CDR3 DNA is TGTGCCAGCAGCTCACAAAGGACTAGCGGGAGGGGCGATAAGAGGGAGCAGTACTTC.

The chain recombines TRBV6-5 with TRBJ2-5, with 8 bases matching TRBD1. Germline V gene sequence: CDR1 MNHEY, CDR2 SVGAGI. The CDR3 runs to 15 residues. Trimming cost V 6 bases and J 2 bases; bases outside gene matches: 8. CDR3 residues: CASRPNRGDQETQYF. The CDR3 bases are TGTGCCAGCAGACCAAACAGGGGGGATCAAGAGACCCAGTACTTC.

This clone was found once. The chain carries TRBV27 and TRBJ2-7; D is perhaps TRBD2 (6 bases). CDR1 is MNHEY, CDR2 SMNVEV, per germline (reference sequence). Trimming stripped 1 base from V and 0 bases from J, with 10 bases between. The CDR3 sequence is 15 residues long. CDR3 DNA sequence: TGTGCCAGCAGTTTATGGGGTAGCGGCTCCTACGAGCAGTACTTC. Protein sequence: CASSLWGSGSYEQYF.

V usage is TRBV2 and J usage is TRBJ1-1; 9 positions agree with TRBD1. CDR1 and CDR2 (germline): SNHLY, FYNNEI. After removal of 2 bases from V and 10 bases from J, the junction contained 11 bases not matched to a gene. The CDR3 length is 15 residues. DNA of the CDR3: TGTGCCAGCAGTGAAAGACAGGGGGACCTGAGGGGAGCTTTCTTT. It yields the protein CASSERQGDLRGAFF. The full variable domain, with the rest looked up from reference TRBV2 and TRBJ1-1, is EPEVTQTPSHQVTQMGQEVILRCVPISNHLYFYWYRQILGQKVEFLVSFYNNEISEKSEIFDDQFSVERPDGSNFTLKIRSTKLEDSAMYFCASSERQGDLRGAFFGQGTRLTVV.

V gene TRBV19 combines with J gene TRBJ2-1; D not certain. Trimming pared 5 bases from V and 5 bases from J, leaving 10 bases between. This CDR3 contains 13 residues. Per the germline V gene, CDR1 is LNHDA and CDR2 is SQIVND (reference sequence). The CDR3 DNA follows: TGTGCCAGTAGTTACAGCGCAGACAATGAGCAGTTCTTC. Residues: CASSYSADNEQFF. The full variable domain, its missing parts supplied by reference TRBV19 and TRBJ2-1, is DGGITQSPKYLFRKEGQNVTLSCEQNLNHDAMYWYRQDPGQGLRLIYYSQIVNDFQKGDIAEGYSVSREKKESFPLTVTSAQKNPTAFYLCASSYSADNEQFFGPGTRLTVL.

This rearrangement joins TRBV9 to TRBJ1-1; 9 positions match TRBD1. V lost 4 bases to trimming and J lost 2 bases; unmatched junction nucleotides: 3. This CDR3 region has 14 residues. CDR1 and CDR2 (germline): SGDLS, YYNGEE. CDR3 coding DNA: TGTGCCAGCAGCCCGGGACAGGGCAACACTGAAGCTTTCTTT. It specifies CASSPGQGNTEAFF.

The CDR3 spells CASTGQYNEQFF. The DNA for the CDR3 is TGTGCCAGCACCGGACAGTACAATGAGCAGTTCTTC. The V gene is TRBV2, the J gene TRBJ2-1; weak D call: TRBD1 (6 bases). Trimming pared 7 bases from V and 4 bases from J, leaving 8 bases between. CDR3 size: 12 residues. CDR1 is SNHLY, CDR2 FYNNEI, per germline.

The chain joins TRBV9 to TRBJ2-3; 7 nucleotides match TRBD2. CDR1 and CDR2 (germline): SGDLS, YYNGEE. Unmatched junction bases numbered 12, after V lost 2 bases and J lost 3 bases. The CDR3 totals 17 residues. CDR3 protein: CASSVTSGRGVTDTQYF. CDR3 nucleotide sequence: TGTGCCAGCAGCGTCACGTCGGGGAGGGGTGTAACAGATACGCAGTATTTT.

The V gene is TRBV10-3, the J gene TRBJ2-3; a possible D gene is TRBD2 (6 bases). V was trimmed by 9 bases and J by 3 bases, leaving 16 bases between them. The CDR3 loop spans 14 amino acids. The germline V gene has CDR1 ENHRY and CDR2 SYGVKD. As DNA, the CDR3 is TGTGCCATAAGCTTTGGGACTGAAACAGATACGCAGTATTTT. Its translation: CAISFGTETDTQYF.

The CDR3 here is CASSLGPGSYNEQFF. CDR3 DNA sequence: TGTGCCAGCAGCTTGGGCCCCGGGTCCTACAATGAGCAGTTCTTC. The J gene is TRBJ2-1, the V gene TRBV5-5, with D unresolved. CDR1 is SGHKS and CDR2 is YYEKEE in the germline V gene (reference sequence). CDR3 size: 15 residues. V was clipped by 0 bases and J by 1 base, with 8 bases between them.

This chain links TRBV18 with TRBJ2-1; tentative D call: TRBD2 (6 bases). Looked up from germline, CDR1 is KGHSH and CDR2 is LQKENI. V was pared by 0 bases and J by 5 bases, with 11 bases between. The CDR3 consists of 15 residues. This CDR3 reads CASSPPSRENNEQFF. The CDR3 nucleotides read TGTGCCAGCTCACCACCGTCCCGGGAGAACAATGAGCAGTTCTTC. Complete variable domain (other parts from reference TRBV18 and TRBJ2-1): NAGVMQNPRHLVRRRGQEARLRCSPMKGHSHVYWYRQLPEEGLKFMVYLQKENIIDESGMPKERFSAEFPKEGPSILRIQQVVRGDSAAYFCASSPPSRENNEQFFGPGTRLTVL.

A few counts support this clone. This sequence joins TRBV6-4 and TRBJ2-2; no clear D. Per the germline V gene, CDR1 is MRHNA and CDR2 is SNTAGT. Trimming removed 2 bases from V and 1 base from J, with 8 bases in between. This CDR3 region has 15 residues. The CDR3 loop is CASSDEAENTGELFF. DNA of the CDR3: TGTGCCAGCAGTGACGAGGCGGAGAACACCGGGGAGCTGTTTTTT.

This chain uses TRBV7-9 with TRBJ1-5; D gene uncertain. CDR3 length: 13 amino acids. Trimming removed 5 bases at V and 8 bases at J, with 13 bases between. Germline CDR1 SEHNR, CDR2 FQNEAQ (reference sequence). The CDR3, as DNA: TGTGCCAGCAGCCCGTTCCGAGGAAAGCCCCAGCATTTT. Residues: CASSPFRGKPQHF.

V and J are TRBV7-6 and TRBJ2-7; 9 bases fit TRBD1. CDR1 is SGHVS, CDR2 FNYEAQ, per germline. Trimming removed 1 base from V and 1 base from J; junction bases left unmatched: 5. The CDR3 contains 16 residues. The CDR3 DNA reads TGTGCCAGCAGCTTAGAGACAGGGGGGACTTCCTACGAGCAGTACTTC. Translating it yields CASSLETGGTSYEQYF.

This clone was detected only once. The chain uses TRBV6-1 and TRBJ1-6; D is uncertain. CDR1 is MNHNS and CDR2 is SASEGT in the germline V gene. The CDR3 sequence is 11 residues long. V gave up 0 bases and J gave up 13 bases, with 4 bases separating them. CDR3 nucleotide sequence: TGTGCCAGCAGTGAAGCTAAGCCCCTCCACTTT. Translated, it gives CASSEAKPLHF.

The chain has TRBV5-1 and TRBJ1-5, with no clear D. V was pared by 4 bases and J by 1 base, with 12 bases between. From germline, CDR1 is SGHRS and CDR2 YFSETQ. CDR3 size: 15 residues. In DNA form, the CDR3 reads TGCGCCAGCAGCCCAGGACCGATCAGCAATCAGCCCCAGCATTTT. This encodes CASSPGPISNQPQHF. Full variable domain (rest looked up from reference TRBV5-1 and TRBJ1-5): KAGVTQTPRYLIKTRGQQVTLSCSPISGHRSVSWYQQTPGQGLQFLFEYFSETQRNKGNFPGRFSGRQFSNSRSEMNVSTLELGDSALYLCASSPGPISNQPQHFGDGTRLSIL.